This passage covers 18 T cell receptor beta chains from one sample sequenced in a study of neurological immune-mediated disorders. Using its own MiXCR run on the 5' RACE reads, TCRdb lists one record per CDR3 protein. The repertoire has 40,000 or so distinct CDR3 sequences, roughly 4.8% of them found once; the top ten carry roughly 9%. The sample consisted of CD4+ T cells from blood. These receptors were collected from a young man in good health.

The CDR3 reads CASSPWTGGATEAFF. CDR3 nucleotide sequence: TGTGCCAGCAGCCCGTGGACAGGGGGGGCCACTGAAGCTTTCTTT. The chain links TRBV7-9 to TRBJ1-1; TRBD1 agrees at 10 bases. This CDR3 contains 15 residues. Germline V CDR1 and CDR2: SEHNR, FQNEAQ (reference sequence). V shed 5 bases, J shed 4 bases, and the junction held 7 bases outside the gene matches.

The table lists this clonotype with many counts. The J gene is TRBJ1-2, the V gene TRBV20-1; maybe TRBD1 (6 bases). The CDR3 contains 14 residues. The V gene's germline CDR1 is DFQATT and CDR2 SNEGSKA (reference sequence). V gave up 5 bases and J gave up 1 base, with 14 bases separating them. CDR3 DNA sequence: TGCAGTGCTCCGCTCGGGGGGCATAACTATGGCTACACCTTC. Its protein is CSAPLGGHNYGYTF.

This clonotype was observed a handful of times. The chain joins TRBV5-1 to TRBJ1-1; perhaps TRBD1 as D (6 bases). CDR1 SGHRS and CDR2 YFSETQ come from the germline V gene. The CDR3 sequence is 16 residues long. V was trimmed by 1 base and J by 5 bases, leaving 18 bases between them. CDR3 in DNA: TGCGCCAGCAGCTTGTCTGGGAACCCAGGGGAGACTGAAGCTTTCTTT. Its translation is CASSLSGNPGETEAFF.

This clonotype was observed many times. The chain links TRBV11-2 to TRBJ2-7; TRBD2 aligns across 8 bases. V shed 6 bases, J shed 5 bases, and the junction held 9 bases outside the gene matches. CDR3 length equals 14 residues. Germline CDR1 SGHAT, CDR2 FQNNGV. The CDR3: CASSFGLASHEQYF. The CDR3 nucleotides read TGTGCCAGCAGTTTCGGACTAGCTTCCCACGAGCAGTACTTC.

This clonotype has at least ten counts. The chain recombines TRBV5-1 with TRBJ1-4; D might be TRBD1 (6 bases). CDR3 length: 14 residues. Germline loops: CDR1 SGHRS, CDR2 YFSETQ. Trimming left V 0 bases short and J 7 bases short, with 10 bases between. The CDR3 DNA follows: TGCGCCAGCAGCTTGGGGGGGCCGAGTGAAAAACTGTTTTTT. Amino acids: CASSLGGPSEKLFF.

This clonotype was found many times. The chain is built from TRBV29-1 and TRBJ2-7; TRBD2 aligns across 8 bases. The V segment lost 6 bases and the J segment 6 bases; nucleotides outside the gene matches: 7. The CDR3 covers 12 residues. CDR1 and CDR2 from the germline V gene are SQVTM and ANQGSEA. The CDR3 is CSVGTSFGEQYF. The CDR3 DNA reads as TGCAGCGTCGGGACTAGTTTCGGCGAGCAGTACTTC.

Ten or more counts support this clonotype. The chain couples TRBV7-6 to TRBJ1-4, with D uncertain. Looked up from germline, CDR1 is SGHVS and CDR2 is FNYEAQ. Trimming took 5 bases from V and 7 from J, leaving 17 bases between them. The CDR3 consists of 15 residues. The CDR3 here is CASSLLGRMGEKLFF. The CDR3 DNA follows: TGTGCCAGCAGCCTATTGGGGAGGATGGGTGAAAAACTGTTTTTT.

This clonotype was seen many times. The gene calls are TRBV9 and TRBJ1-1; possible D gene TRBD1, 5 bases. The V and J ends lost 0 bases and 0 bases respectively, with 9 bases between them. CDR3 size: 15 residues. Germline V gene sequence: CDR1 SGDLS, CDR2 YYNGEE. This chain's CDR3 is CASSVGPGMNTEAFF. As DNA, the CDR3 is TGTGCCAGCAGCGTAGGGCCAGGGATGAACACTGAAGCTTTCTTT.

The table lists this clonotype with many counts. CDR3 in DNA: TGTGCCAGCAGCCCGGGACACATTTCTGAAGCTTTCTTT. Translated: CASSPGHISEAFF. The genes are TRBV7-2 and TRBJ1-1, with a possible D match to TRBD1 (6 bases). Trimming left V 5 bases short and J 6 bases short, with 13 bases between. The CDR3 contains 13 residues. CDR1 and CDR2 from the germline V gene are SGHTA and FQGNSA. The variable domain in full, with the rest retrieved from reference TRBV7-2 and TRBJ1-1, is GAGVSQSPSNKVTEKGKDVELRCDPISGHTALYWYRQSLGQGLEFLIYFQGNSAPDKSGLPSDRFSAERTGGSVSTLTIQRTQQEDSAVYLCASSPGHISEAFFGQGTRLTVV.

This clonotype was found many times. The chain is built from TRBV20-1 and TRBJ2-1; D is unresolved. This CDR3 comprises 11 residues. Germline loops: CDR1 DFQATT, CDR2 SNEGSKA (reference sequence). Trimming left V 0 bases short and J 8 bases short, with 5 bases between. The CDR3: CSARDRHEQFF. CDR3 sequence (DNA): TGCAGTGCTAGAGATCGTCATGAGCAGTTCTTC.

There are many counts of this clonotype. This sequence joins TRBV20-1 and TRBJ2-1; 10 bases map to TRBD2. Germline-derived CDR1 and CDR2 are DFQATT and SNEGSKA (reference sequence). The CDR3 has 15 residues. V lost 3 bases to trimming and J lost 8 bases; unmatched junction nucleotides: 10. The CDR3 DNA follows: TGCAGTGCTAGTTCCACTCCTAGCGGGGGCTATGAGCAGTTCTTC. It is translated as CSASSTPSGGYEQFF.

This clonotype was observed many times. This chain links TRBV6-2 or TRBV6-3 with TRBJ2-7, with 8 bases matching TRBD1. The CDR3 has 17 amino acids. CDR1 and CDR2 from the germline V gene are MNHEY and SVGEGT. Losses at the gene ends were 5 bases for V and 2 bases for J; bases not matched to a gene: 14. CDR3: CASSIPRRVTGAYEQYF. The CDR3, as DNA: TGTGCCAGCAGTATCCCTCGTAGAGTGACAGGGGCCTACGAGCAGTACTTC.

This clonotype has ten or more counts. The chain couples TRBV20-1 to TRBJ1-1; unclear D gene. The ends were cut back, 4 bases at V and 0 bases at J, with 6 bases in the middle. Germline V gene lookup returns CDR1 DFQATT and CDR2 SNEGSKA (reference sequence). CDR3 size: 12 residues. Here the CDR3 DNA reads TGCAGTGCTATAGGGCTGAACACTGAAGCTTTCTTT. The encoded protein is CSAIGLNTEAFF.

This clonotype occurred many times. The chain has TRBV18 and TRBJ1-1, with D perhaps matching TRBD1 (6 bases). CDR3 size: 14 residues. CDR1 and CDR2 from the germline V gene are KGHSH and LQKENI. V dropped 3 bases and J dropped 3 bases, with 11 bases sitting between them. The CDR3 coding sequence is TGTGCCAGCTCACCCGACAGGTCGGACACTGAAGCTTTCTTT. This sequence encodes CASSPDRSDTEAFF.

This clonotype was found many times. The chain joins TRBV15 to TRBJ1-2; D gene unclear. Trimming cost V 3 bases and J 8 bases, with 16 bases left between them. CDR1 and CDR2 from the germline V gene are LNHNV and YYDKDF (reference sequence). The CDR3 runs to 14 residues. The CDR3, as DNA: TGTGCCACCAGCAGCCTCACCGGGGTCCGGGGCTACACCTTC. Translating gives CATSSLTGVRGYTF.

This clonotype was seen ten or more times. The CDR3 region is CATSRGGTGVGYTF. CDR3 sequence (DNA): TGTGCCACCAGCAGAGGAGGGACAGGGGTTGGCTACACCTTC. The rearrangement joins TRBV15 to TRBJ1-2; 10 nucleotides align to TRBD1. This CDR3 has 14 amino acids. Per germline, CDR1 LNHNV and CDR2 YYDKDF (reference sequence). J lost 7 bases, V lost 1 base, and 3 bases had no gene match. The full variable domain, completed using reference TRBV15 and TRBJ1-2, is DAMVIQNPRYQVTQFGKPVTLSCSQTLNHNVMYWYQQKSSQAPKLLFHYYDKDFNNEADTPDNFQSRRPNTSFCFLDIRSPGLGDTAMYLCATSRGGTGVGYTFGSGTRLTVV.

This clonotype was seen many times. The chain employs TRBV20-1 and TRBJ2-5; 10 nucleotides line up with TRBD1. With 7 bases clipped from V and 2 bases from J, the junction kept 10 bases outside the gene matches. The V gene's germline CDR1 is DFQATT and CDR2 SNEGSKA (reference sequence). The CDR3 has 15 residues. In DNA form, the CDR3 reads TGCAGTGGTCGAACCGGGACAGGGGTACAAGAGACCCAGTACTTC. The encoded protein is CSGRTGTGVQETQYF.

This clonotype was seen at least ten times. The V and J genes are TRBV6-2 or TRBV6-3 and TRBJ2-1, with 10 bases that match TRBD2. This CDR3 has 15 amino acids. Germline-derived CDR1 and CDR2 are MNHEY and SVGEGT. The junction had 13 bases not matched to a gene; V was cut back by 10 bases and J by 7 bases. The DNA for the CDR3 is TGTGCCACCACAGAAAGACTAGCGGGCCGAAATGAGCAGTTCTTC. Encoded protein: CATTERLAGRNEQFF.